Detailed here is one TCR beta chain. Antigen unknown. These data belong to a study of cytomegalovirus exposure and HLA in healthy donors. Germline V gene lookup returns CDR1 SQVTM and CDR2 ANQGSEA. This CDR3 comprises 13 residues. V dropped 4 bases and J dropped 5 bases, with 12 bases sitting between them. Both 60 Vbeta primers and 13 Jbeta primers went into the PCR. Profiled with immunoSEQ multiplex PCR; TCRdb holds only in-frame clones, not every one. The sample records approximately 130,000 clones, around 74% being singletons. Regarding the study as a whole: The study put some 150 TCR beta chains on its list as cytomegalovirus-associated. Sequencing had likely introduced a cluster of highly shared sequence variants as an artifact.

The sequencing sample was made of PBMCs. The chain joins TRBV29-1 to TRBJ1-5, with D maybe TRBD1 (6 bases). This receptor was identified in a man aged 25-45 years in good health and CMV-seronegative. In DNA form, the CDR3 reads TGCAGCGTTGGCGGGGGGCTTCATCAGCCCCAGCATTTT. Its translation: CSVGGGLHQPQHF.